The next 5 T cell receptor beta chains were all read from a single sample in a study of T cell responses to AZD1222 COVID-19 vaccine. Sequencing used immunoSEQ multiplex PCR; TCRdb keeps in-frame clones, though not all of them. The sample shows 110,000 or so clones, approximately 93% of them seen only once. Here the sequenced sample was peripheral blood, taken on day 0 of AZD1222 vaccination. Receptors originate from an adult in good health.

The chain employs TRBV11-2 and TRBJ1-2; D call uncertain. Trimming shortened V by 5 bases and J by 1 base, and 11 bases separated the two germline ends. The CDR3 contains 14 residues. Germline values: CDR1 SGHAT, CDR2 FQNNGV. In DNA form, the CDR3 reads TGTGCCAGCAGCCCCTCGGGCATTAACTATGGCTACACCTTC. This codes for CASSPSGINYGYTF.

The CDR3 DNA reads as TGTGCCAGCAGCCCAACGACAGGCACCCGCTACGAGCAGTACTTC. Translation gives CASSPTTGTRYEQYF. This chain joins TRBV11-2 and TRBJ2-7, with D possibly TRBD1 on 6 matching bases. The CDR3 sequence is 15 residues long. Germline V gene sequence: CDR1 SGHAT, CDR2 FQNNGV. The germline V and J ends were trimmed by 5 bases and 3 bases, with 17 bases remaining between them.

The chain is built from TRBV6-2 or TRBV6-3 and TRBJ1-2; the D is unclear. The CDR3 has 14 amino acids. Germline CDR1 MNHEY, CDR2 SVGEGT. Trimming took off 3 bases at V and 0 bases at J, with 8 bases between the two ends. The CDR3 sequence is CASSYEGANYGYTF. The CDR3 nucleotides are TGTGCCAGCAGTTATGAGGGAGCTAACTATGGCTACACCTTC.

In its sample, this clone was seen once. This rearrangement joins TRBV30 to TRBJ1-4; the D is unclear. CDR1 and CDR2 from the germline V gene are GTSNPN and SVGIG (reference sequence). The V gene lost 4 bases and the J gene lost 8 bases, with 14 bases spanning the gap. The CDR3 runs 13 residues. CDR3 region: CAWKTDSREKLFF. In DNA form, the CDR3 reads TGTGCCTGGAAAACAGATAGTCGGGAAAAACTGTTTTTT.

This clone was detected once. V gene TRBV15 combines with J gene TRBJ1-3; D uncertain. This CDR3 comprises 11 residues. Germline-derived CDR1 and CDR2 are LNHNV and YYDKDF (reference sequence). The V end lost 8 bases, the J end lost 2 bases, and 4 bases lay between the germline ends. CDR3 in amino acids: CATGPGNTIYF. The CDR3 DNA reads TGTGCCACCGGTCCTGGAAACACCATATATTTT.